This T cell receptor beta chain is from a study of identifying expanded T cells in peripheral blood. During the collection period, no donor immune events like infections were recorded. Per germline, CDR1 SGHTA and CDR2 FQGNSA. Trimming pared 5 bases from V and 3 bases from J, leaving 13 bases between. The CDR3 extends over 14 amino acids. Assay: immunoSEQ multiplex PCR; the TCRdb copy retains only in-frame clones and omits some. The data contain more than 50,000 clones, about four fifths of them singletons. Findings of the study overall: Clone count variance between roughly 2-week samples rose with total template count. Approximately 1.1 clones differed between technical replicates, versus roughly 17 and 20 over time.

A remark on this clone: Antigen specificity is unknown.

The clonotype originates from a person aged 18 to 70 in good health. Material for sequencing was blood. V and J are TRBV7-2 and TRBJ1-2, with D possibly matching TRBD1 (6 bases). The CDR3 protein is CASSREGGDYGYTF. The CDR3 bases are TGTGCCAGCAGCCGAGAGGGGGGGGACTATGGCTACACCTTC.